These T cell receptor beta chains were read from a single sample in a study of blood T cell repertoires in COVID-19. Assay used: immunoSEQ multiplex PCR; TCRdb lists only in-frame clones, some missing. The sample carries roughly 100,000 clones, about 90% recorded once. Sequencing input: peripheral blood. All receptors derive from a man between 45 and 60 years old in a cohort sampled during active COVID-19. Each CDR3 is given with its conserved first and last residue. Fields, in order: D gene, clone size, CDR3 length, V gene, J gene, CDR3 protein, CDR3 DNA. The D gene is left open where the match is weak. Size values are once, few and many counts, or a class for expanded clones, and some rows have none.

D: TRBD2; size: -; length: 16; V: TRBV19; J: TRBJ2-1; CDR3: CASSGLAGAAYNEQFF; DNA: TGTGCCAGTAGCGGACTAGCGGGGGCCGCATACAATGAGCAGTTCTTC
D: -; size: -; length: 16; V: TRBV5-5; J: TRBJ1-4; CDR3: CASSPPRAATNEKLFF; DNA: TGTGCCAGCAGCCCCCCGAGGGCAGCAACTAATGAAAAACTGTTTTTT
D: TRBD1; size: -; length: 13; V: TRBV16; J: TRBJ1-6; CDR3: CASTRDRSSPLHF; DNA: TGTGCCAGCACTCGGGACAGGAGTTCACCCCTCCACTTT
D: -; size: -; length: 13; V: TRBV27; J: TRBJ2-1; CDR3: CASSLRRFNEQFF; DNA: TGTGCCAGCAGTTTGCGGCGATTCAATGAGCAGTTCTTC
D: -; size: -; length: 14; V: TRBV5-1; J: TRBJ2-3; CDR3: CASSLGGQTDTQYF; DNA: TGCGCCAGCAGCTTGGGGGGCCAGACAGATACGCAGTATTTT
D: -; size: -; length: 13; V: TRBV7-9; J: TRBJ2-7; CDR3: CASSPGGGSEQYF; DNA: TGTGCCAGCAGCCCCGGTGGGGGGAGCGAGCAGTACTTC
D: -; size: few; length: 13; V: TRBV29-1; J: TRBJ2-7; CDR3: CSVEGQSSYEQYF; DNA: TGCAGCGTTGAGGGGCAGAGCTCCTACGAGCAGTACTTC
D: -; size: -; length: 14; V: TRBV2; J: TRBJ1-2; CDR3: CASSGEGYNYGYTF; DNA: TGTGCCAGCAGTGGGGAGGGCTACAACTATGGCTACACCTTC
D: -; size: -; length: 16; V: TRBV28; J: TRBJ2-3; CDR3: CASSQSRGLVTDTQYF; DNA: TGTGCCAGCAGTCAATCCAGGGGTCTGGTAACAGATACGCAGTATTTT
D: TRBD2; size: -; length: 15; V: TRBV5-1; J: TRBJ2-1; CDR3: CASSLLAGAYNEQFF; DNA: TGCGCCAGCAGCTTATTAGCGGGGGCCTACAATGAGCAGTTCTTC
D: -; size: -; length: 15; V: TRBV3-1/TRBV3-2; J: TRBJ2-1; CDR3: CASSQDWVAVNEQFF; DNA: TGTGCCAGCAGCCAAGATTGGGTAGCTGTCAATGAGCAGTTCTTC
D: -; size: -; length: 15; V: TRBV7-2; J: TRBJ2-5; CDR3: CASSGVSGKQETQYF; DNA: TGTGCCAGCAGCGGGGTGTCGGGGAAACAAGAGACCCAGTACTTC
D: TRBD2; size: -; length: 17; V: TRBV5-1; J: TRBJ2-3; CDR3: CASSLDATGGSTDTQYF; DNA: TGCGCCAGCAGCTTGGATGCAACGGGGGGAAGCACAGATACGCAGTATTTT
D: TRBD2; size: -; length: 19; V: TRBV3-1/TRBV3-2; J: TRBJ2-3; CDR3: CASSQGRLAGGAFTDTQYF; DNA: TGTGCCAGCAGCCAAGGTCGGCTAGCGGGGGGGGCCTTCACAGATACGCAGTATTTT
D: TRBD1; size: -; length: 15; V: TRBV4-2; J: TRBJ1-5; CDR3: CASSRRQGGDQPQHF; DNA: TGTGCCAGCAGCCGCCGACAGGGAGGAGACCAGCCCCAGCATTTT
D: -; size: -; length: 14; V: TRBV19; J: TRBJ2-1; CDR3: CASSMLGGEVEQFF; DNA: TGTGCCAGTAGTATGCTCGGCGGGGAAGTTGAGCAGTTCTTC
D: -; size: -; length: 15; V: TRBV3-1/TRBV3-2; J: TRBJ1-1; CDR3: CASSQGVSGRKRTFF; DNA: TGTGCCAGCAGCCAAGGAGTGAGCGGGCGTAAGAGGACTTTCTTT
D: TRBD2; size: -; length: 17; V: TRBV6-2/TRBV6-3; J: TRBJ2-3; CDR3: CASSGLLAGLSTDTQYF; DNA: TGTGCCAGCAGTGGGCTTCTAGCGGGTCTTAGCACAGATACGCAGTATTTT
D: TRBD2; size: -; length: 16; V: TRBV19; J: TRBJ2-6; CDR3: CASTPGGGTGANVLTF; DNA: TGTGCCAGTACGCCAGGCGGGGGAACTGGGGCCAACGTCCTGACTTTC
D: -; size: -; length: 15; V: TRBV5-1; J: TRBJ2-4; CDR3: CASSLGSGMLNIQYF; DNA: TGCGCCAGCAGCTTGGGGTCAGGGATGTTGAACATTCAGTACTTC
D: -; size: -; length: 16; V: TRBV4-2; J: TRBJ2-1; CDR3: CASSQGSGDAYNEQFF; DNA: TGTGCCAGCAGTCAAGGCTCGGGGGACGCCTACAATGAGCAGTTCTTC
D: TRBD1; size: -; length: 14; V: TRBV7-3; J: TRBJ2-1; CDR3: CASSPGQGSMVQFF; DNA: TGTGCCAGCAGCCCCGGACAGGGCTCAATGGTGCAGTTCTTC
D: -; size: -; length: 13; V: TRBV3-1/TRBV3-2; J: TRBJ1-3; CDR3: CASSQGAVHTIYF; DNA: TGTGCCAGCAGCCAAGGTGCGGTACACACCATATATTTT
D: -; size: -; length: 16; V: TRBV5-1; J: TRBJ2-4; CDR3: CASSSTGFVSKNIQYF; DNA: TGCGCCAGCAGCTCAACAGGGTTTGTATCCAAAAACATTCAGTACTTC